This T cell receptor (beta chain) is drawn from a study of blood T cell repertoires in COVID-19. Assay: immunoSEQ multiplex PCR; the TCRdb copy retains only in-frame clones and omits some. Among some 250,000 clones listed, around 88% were seen once. In germline, CDR1 is SGDLS, CDR2 YYNGEE. This CDR3 comprises 15 residues. J was trimmed by 3 bases and V by 0 bases; bases with no gene match: 5. Regarding this clone: Other nucleotide sequences from this sample produce the same CDR3.

Sequences were obtained from peripheral blood. The gene calls are TRBV9 and TRBJ1-2; 7 positions agree with TRBD1. This clonotype originated in a man aged 25-45 years with active or convalescent COVID-19. The CDR3 protein is CASSVGQGRDYGYTF. CDR3 DNA sequence: TGTGCCAGCAGCGTAGGACAGGGTAGGGACTATGGCTACACCTTC.